A selection of T cell receptor beta chains follows, all from one sample in a study of Tregs in tolerant kidney transplant recipients. Produced via immunoSEQ multiplex PCR; TCRdb's table is partial and in-frame only. The sample includes over 50,000 clones, approximately 85% of them seen just once. Sequences were derived from Tregs from blood, sampled before the transplant. The receptors were sampled from a human donor who received a combined kidney and bone marrow transplant. CDR3s include the opening cysteine and the closing phenylalanine or tryptophan. Fields, in order: J gene, V gene, D gene, clone size, CDR3 DNA, CDR3 protein. The D gene is left open where the match is weak. Clone size is stated in some rows and not others, as once, few, many or a class when expanded.

TRBJ2-1	TRBV29-1	TRBD1	.	TGCAGCGTTGAGGGGGGGACAGGGCATTTAGATGAGCAGTTCTTC	CSVEGGTGHLDEQFF
TRBJ2-7	TRBV5-5	.	once	TGTGCCAGCAGCTTAACACCTTCCTACGAGCAGTACTTC	CASSLTPSYEQYF
TRBJ1-2	TRBV6-6	.	.	TGTGCCAGCAGTTCGGGTGGGGGAGGCTACACCTTC	CASSSGGGGYTF
TRBJ2-1	TRBV5-1	TRBD2	.	TGCGCCAGCACCCGGACTAGCGGGGCCTACAATGAGCAGTTCTTC	CASTRTSGAYNEQFF
TRBJ1-2	TRBV28	.	.	TGTGCCAGCAGTTTTCTCGGCCCGAACTATGGCTACACCTTC	CASSFLGPNYGYTF
TRBJ1-4	TRBV5-8	.	.	TGTGCCAGCAGCAAACTTGGTGGAGGGGCTATTTCTGAGGGAAATGAAAAACTGTTTTTT	CASSKLGGGAISEGNEKLFF
TRBJ2-5	TRBV9	.	.	TGTGCCAGCAGCGTTACCTCCATCGGGCAGACCCAGTACTTC	CASSVTSIGQTQYF
TRBJ1-1	TRBV5-1	TRBD1	few	TGCGCCAGCAGCTGGGACAGGTTAAACACTGAAGCTTTCTTT	CASSWDRLNTEAFF
TRBJ1-2	TRBV28	TRBD1	.	TGTGCCAGCAGTCCTCCGGGACAGTTCACCGTTAACTATGGCTACACCTTC	CASSPPGQFTVNYGYTF
TRBJ2-1	TRBV7-2	.	.	TGTGCCAGCAGCTTAGACAGGGGAGGGACCTACAATGAGCAGTTCTTC	CASSLDRGGTYNEQFF
TRBJ1-5	TRBV19	.	.	TGTGCCAGTAGTGAGACCGGCCGAAGGGGTGGCAATCAGCCCCAGCATTTT	CASSETGRRGGNQPQHF
TRBJ2-5	TRBV7-9	.	.	TGTGCCAGCAGCTATCAAGAGACCCAGTACTTC	CASSYQETQYF
TRBJ1-2	TRBV19	.	.	TGTGCCAGTACGCCATCCGCGGGTGGCTATGGCTACACCTTC	CASTPSAGGYGYTF
TRBJ1-1	TRBV6-1	.	.	TGTGCCAGCAGTGACCGCCTTCCGGGGGCAGCGAGGGCTTTCTTT	CASSDRLPGAARAFF
TRBJ1-5	TRBV6-1	.	.	TGTGCCAGCAGTGTTCCGGGAGGGCTTGGCAATCAGCCCCAGCATTTT	CASSVPGGLGNQPQHF
TRBJ2-7	TRBV30	TRBD2	.	TGTGCCTGGGACGGAACGGGAGGGGCCTACGAGCAGTACTTC	CAWDGTGGAYEQYF
TRBJ2-5	TRBV7-2	TRBD1	.	TGTGCCAGCAGCCGCAGGGGGCAAGAGACCCAGTACTTC	CASSRRGQETQYF
TRBJ1-1	TRBV11-2	.	.	TGTGCCAGCAGCTTAGGGCAGCGGAACACTGAAGCTTTCTTT	CASSLGQRNTEAFF
TRBJ1-2	TRBV19	.	.	TGTGCCAGTAGTATGATGTCCAGGGTCTATGGCTACACCTTC	CASSMMSRVYGYTF
TRBJ1-1	TRBV19	TRBD1	once	TGTGCCAGTAGTTTACCGACAGGGTACACTGAAGCTTTCTTT	CASSLPTGYTEAFF
TRBJ1-1	TRBV11-2	.	once	TGTGCCAGCAGCCTATCGCTGGGGAACACTGAAGCTTTCTTT	CASSLSLGNTEAFF
TRBJ2-7	TRBV5-5	.	.	TGTGCCAGCAGCTTGGGACAGACCGAGCAGTACTTC	CASSLGQTEQYF
TRBJ2-2	TRBV28	TRBD2	.	TGTGCCAGCAGTACGCCCGCTAGCGGGAGGGCGGCCGGGGAGCTGTTTTTT	CASSTPASGRAAGELFF
TRBJ2-3	TRBV27	.	.	TGTGCCAGCAGTTTATTAACGGGGAGCACAGATACGCAGTATTTT	CASSLLTGSTDTQYF
TRBJ2-7	TRBV7-2	TRBD2	.	TGTGCCAGCAGCTTAGTGCGGGGGGGCTACGAGCAGTACTTC	CASSLVRGGYEQYF
TRBJ2-1	TRBV10-1	TRBD2	.	TGCGCCAGGCCACCCCTCCCTAGCGGGGGGAGTAATGAGCAGTTCTTC	CARPPLPSGGSNEQFF
TRBJ1-4	TRBV6-1	TRBD1	.	TGTGCCAGCAGTGTTGACAGGGGGCAAGAAAAACTGTTTTTT	CASSVDRGQEKLFF
TRBJ2-1	TRBV9	.	few	TGTGCCAGCAGCGTAGGATTGGGGGAGCAGTTCTTC	CASSVGLGEQFF
TRBJ1-5	TRBV10-3	.	.	TGTGCCATCAGTGAGTCGCTCAATCAGCCCCAGCATTTT	CAISESLNQPQHF
TRBJ2-7	TRBV12-1	.	.	TGTGCCAGCAGCCGTGGACGACCTCACTTCCAAGCCTACGAGCAGTACTTC	CASSRGRPHFQAYEQYF
TRBJ2-2	TRBV5-6	.	.	TGTGCCAGCAGCCTATCGGTTGGGGAGCTGTTTTTT	CASSLSVGELFF
TRBJ1-1	TRBV5-1	.	.	TGCGCCAGCAGCTTGGGTACTGCTACGAACACTGAAGCTTTCTTT	CASSLGTATNTEAFF
TRBJ2-3	TRBV7-8	TRBD2	.	TGTGCCAGCACCATACTAGCGGGAGGCGCAGATACGCAGTATTTT	CASTILAGGADTQYF
TRBJ2-7	TRBV28	.	.	TGTGCCAGCAGTACTCCCGGGACGGGGTCGCACGAGCAGTACTTC	CASSTPGTGSHEQYF
TRBJ1-1	TRBV5-5	.	few	TGTGCCAGCAGCTTGACTGGGGGCAAAGCTTTCTTT	CASSLTGGKAFF
TRBJ2-2	TRBV28	.	.	TGTGCCAGCAGTTTGTATAACACCGGGGAGCTGTTTTTT	CASSLYNTGELFF
TRBJ2-7	TRBV7-2	TRBD1	.	TGTGCCAGCAGCTCAACCGGGACAGGGGTCGAGCAGTACTTC	CASSSTGTGVEQYF
TRBJ1-2	TRBV2	.	.	TGTGCCAGCAGTGAACAGGGGAGCAACTATGGCTACACCTTC	CASSEQGSNYGYTF
TRBJ2-1	TRBV7-2	.	.	TGTGCCAGCAGCTTAGTAAGAACAGGAAAGTACTACAATGAGCAGTTCTTC	CASSLVRTGKYYNEQFF
TRBJ2-6	TRBV7-2	.	.	TGTGCCAGCAGCCTCAACGGGGCTGCCGGGGCCAACGTCCTGACTTTC	CASSLNGAAGANVLTF
TRBJ1-2	TRBV11-1	TRBD1	.	TGTGCCAGCAGCCTGACAGGGATCGGCTATGGCTACACCTTC	CASSLTGIGYGYTF
TRBJ2-4	TRBV5-1	TRBD2	.	TGCGCCAGCGCCCTGGGCGGGAGATTGAATGGCATTCAGTACTTC	CASALGGRLNGIQYF
TRBJ2-1	TRBV2	TRBD2	few	TGTGCCAGCAGTGAGAGGGAGGGATACAATGAGCAGTTCTTC	CASSEREGYNEQFF
TRBJ2-5	TRBV2	TRBD2	.	TGTACCAGCAATTCTCCAGCGGGAGGTTTCGAGACCCAGTACTTC	CTSNSPAGGFETQYF
TRBJ2-7	TRBV29-1	.	.	TGCAGCGTTGAAGATCCCGGACAGAGTTGGCACTTC	CSVEDPGQSWHF
TRBJ1-5	TRBV28	.	.	TGTGCCAGCAGTCCCCCGACCCTGGGGGATCAGCCCCAGCATTTT	CASSPPTLGDQPQHF
TRBJ1-2	TRBV11-2	.	.	TGTGCCAGCAGCTTAGAGTCGGATGGCTACACCTTC	CASSLESDGYTF
TRBJ2-7	TRBV6-6	.	.	TGTGCCAGCAGTAACTTATACGAGCAGTACTTC	CASSNLYEQYF
TRBJ1-2	TRBV7-2	TRBD1	.	TGTGCCAGCAGCTTAGATCTCTCGGGGACAGGGGACGAAGGCTACACCTTC	CASSLDLSGTGDEGYTF
TRBJ1-5	TRBV15	.	.	TGTGCCACCAGCAGAGAGCAGGACCAGCCCCAGCATTTT	CATSREQDQPQHF
TRBJ2-7	TRBV4-1	.	.	TGCGCCAGCAGCCAAGATTGGCGGAGCTCCTACGAGCAGTACTTC	CASSQDWRSSYEQYF
TRBJ2-1	TRBV28	TRBD1	.	TGTGCCAGCAACCAGAGACAGGGTGGTTACAATGAGCAGTTCTTC	CASNQRQGGYNEQFF
TRBJ2-3	TRBV19	.	.	TGTGCCAGTAGTATCCTCTCCCATGCTACGCAGTATTTT	CASSILSHATQYF
TRBJ1-5	TRBV5-5	.	.	TGTGCCAGCAGCCCGTTTGGGGCGCCCCAGCATTTT	CASSPFGAPQHF
TRBJ2-3	TRBV6-6	.	.	TGTGCCAGCAGCCTGGGCTACACAGATACGCAGTATTTT	CASSLGYTDTQYF
TRBJ1-2	TRBV5-6	TRBD1	.	TGTGCCAGCAGGGTGCCGGGACAGGGCCCTGGTGGCTACACCTTC	CASRVPGQGPGGYTF
TRBJ2-1	TRBV9	TRBD2	.	TGTGCCAGCAGCGTAGGGGTAAGCGGGGGATTGGATGAGCAGTTCTTC	CASSVGVSGGLDEQFF
TRBJ2-7	TRBV28	.	.	TGTGCCAGCAGTAACAACAGGGTTGGGCAGTACTTC	CASSNNRVGQYF
TRBJ2-2	TRBV9	.	.	TGTGCCAGCAGCGTAATGGCGGTCGGGGAGCTGTTTTTT	CASSVMAVGELFF
TRBJ1-6	TRBV11-2	.	once	TGTGCTACTACCAGGGACTTGAGGTCACCCCTCCACTTT	CATTRDLRSPLHF